Listed here are 27 T cell receptor beta chains from one sample, sequenced in a study of T cells in tuberculosis. Sequenced by immunoSEQ multiplex PCR; TCRdb stores in-frame clones only, minus some. The sample shows around 33,000 clones, around 93% of them seen only once. The specimen sequenced was PBMCs. All receptors derive from a donor under 30 with latent tuberculosis or without tuberculosis infection. Some clones in this sample may be carry-over from other donors' samples.

The count of this clone is one. The V gene is TRBV2, the J gene TRBJ2-2; maybe TRBD2 (5 bases). V was cut by 1 base and J by 8 bases, with 11 bases left in between. Germline V CDR1 and CDR2: SNHLY, FYNNEI. This CDR3 has 14 residues. CDR3 DNA sequence: TGTGCCAGCAGTGAAGGTCGGGGATCGGGGGAGCTGTTTTTT. Translating gives CASSEGRGSGELFF.

This clone was picked up a small number of times. The V call is TRBV5-6, the J call TRBJ1-3; D is unclear. Germline assignment: CDR1 SGHDT and CDR2 YYEEEE. V was shortened by 4 bases and J by 0 bases, with 8 bases between the two germline ends. This CDR3 has 14 residues. The CDR3 DNA is TGTGCCAGCAGCCACAGTTCCTCTGGAAACACCATATATTTT. Its protein is CASSHSSSGNTIYF.

The V and J genes are TRBV6-1 and TRBJ1-2; perhaps TRBD1 as D (5 bases). CDR1 is MNHNS, CDR2 SASEGT, per germline. This CDR3 has 14 amino acids. The V and J ends lost 4 bases and 5 bases respectively, with 14 bases between them. The CDR3 sequence is CASSASPGRYGYTF. CDR3 nucleotide sequence: TGTGCCAGCAGTGCGTCCCCAGGGAGGTATGGCTACACCTTC.

Written as DNA, the CDR3 is TGTGCCAGCAGCTTAGGGGCAGCCGAAAAACTGTTTTTT. Residues: CASSLGAAEKLFF. The V gene is TRBV7-9, the J gene TRBJ1-4; unclear D gene. V was shortened by 1 base and J by 8 bases, with 8 bases between the two germline ends. CDR3 length equals 13 residues. Germline CDR1 is SEHNR and CDR2 is FQNEAQ (reference sequence).

The chain uses TRBV25-1 and TRBJ2-3; 8 bases are a match to TRBD2. CDR1 MGHDK and CDR2 SYGVNS come from the germline V gene. The V segment lost 5 bases and the J segment 3 bases; nucleotides outside the gene matches: 7. The CDR3 totals 15 residues. CDR3 amino acids: CASSSSSGWTDTQYF. Written as DNA, the CDR3 is TGTGCCAGCAGTTCTTCTAGCGGGTGGACAGATACGCAGTATTTT.

V gene TRBV5-4 combines with J gene TRBJ1-1; D perhaps matches TRBD1 (5 bases). There are 12 residues in the CDR3. The V end lost 4 bases, the J end lost 8 bases, and 12 bases lay between the germline ends. Germline CDR1 SGHNT, CDR2 YYREEE (reference sequence). In DNA form, the CDR3 reads TGTGCCAGCAGCCGCGCGGGGGTCGAAGCTTTCTTT. Translating gives CASSRAGVEAFF.

V gene TRBV6-1 combines with J gene TRBJ2-7; D may be TRBD1 (7 bases). In germline, CDR1 is MNHNS, CDR2 SASEGT. Trimming removed 4 bases from V and 0 bases from J, with 13 bases in between. The CDR3 is 15 amino acids. The CDR3 reads CASSGRGLSSYEQYF. Here the CDR3 DNA reads TGTGCCAGCAGTGGGAGGGGGCTCAGCTCCTACGAGCAGTACTTC.

This chain links TRBV19 with TRBJ2-7; the match to TRBD1 covers 7 bases. This CDR3 comprises 17 residues. Germline CDR1 reads LNHDA; CDR2 reads SQIVND (reference sequence). Losses at the gene ends were 1 base for V and 7 bases for J; bases not matched to a gene: 16. Here the CDR3 reads CASSIGARGLRLKEQYF. The CDR3 coding sequence is TGTGCCAGTAGTATAGGAGCCAGGGGGTTACGCTTAAAGGAGCAGTACTTC.

V is TRBV2 and J is TRBJ2-3; possible D gene TRBD2, 5 bases. Trimming removed 8 bases from V and 2 bases from J, with 17 bases in between. Germline V gives CDR1 SNHLY, CDR2 FYNNEI. The CDR3 runs to 15 residues. The CDR3 is CASLEGLQITDTQYF. In nucleotides, the CDR3 is TGTGCCAGCTTAGAGGGTCTTCAAATCACAGATACGCAGTATTTT. Filled out from reference TRBV2 and TRBJ2-3, the complete variable domain reads EPEVTQTPSHQVTQMGQEVILRCVPISNHLYFYWYRQILGQKVEFLVSFYNNEISEKSEIFDDQFSVERPDGSNFTLKIRSTKLEDSAMYFCASLEGLQITDTQYFGPGTRLTVL.

The J gene is TRBJ2-7, the V gene TRBV7-8; 14 bases line up with TRBD2. Losses at the gene ends were 4 bases for V and 3 bases for J; bases not matched to a gene: 2. The CDR3 totals 15 residues. Per the germline V gene, CDR1 is SGHVS and CDR2 is FQNEAQ. The CDR3 DNA reads TGTGCCAGCAGCTCGGGACTAGCGGGAGACTACGAGCAGTACTTC. It is translated as CASSSGLAGDYEQYF.

CDR3 amino acids: CASSQDGPGTRYF. CDR3 coding DNA: TGCGCCAGCAGCCAAGATGGCCCAGGGACACGATACTTC. The V call is TRBV4-1, the J call TRBJ2-4, with TRBD1 as a possible D gene (6 bases). Looked up from germline, CDR1 is MGHRA and CDR2 is YSYEKL. V dropped 0 bases and J dropped 16 bases, with 16 bases sitting between them. This CDR3 is 13 amino acids long.

The rearrangement links TRBV7-9 to TRBJ2-7, with 8 positions matching TRBD1. CDR1 SEHNR and CDR2 FQNEAQ come from the germline V gene (reference sequence). The V gene end was trimmed by 8 bases and the J gene end by 7 bases; junction bases not matched to a gene: 10. This CDR3 region has 13 residues. The CDR3 nucleotides read TGTGCCAGCGTACCCGACAGGGGTTTGGAGCAGTACTTC. This encodes CASVPDRGLEQYF. The whole variable domain, filled in from reference TRBV7-9 and TRBJ2-7, reads DTGVSQNPRHKITKRGQNVTFRCDPISEHNRLYWYRQTLGQGPEFLTYFQNEAQLEKSRLLSDRFSAERPKGSFSTLEIQRTEQGDSAMYLCASVPDRGLEQYFGPGTRLTVT.

The chain links TRBV2 to TRBJ1-2, with 10 bases matching TRBD1. The germline gives CDR1 SNHLY, CDR2 FYNNEI. The junction had 2 bases not matched to a gene; V was cut back by 3 bases and J by 4 bases. This CDR3 region has 14 residues. CDR3 loop: CASSEDRGAYGYTF. The DNA of the CDR3 is TGTGCCAGCAGTGAGGACAGGGGGGCCTATGGCTACACCTTC. The whole variable domain, filled in from reference TRBV2 and TRBJ1-2, reads EPEVTQTPSHQVTQMGQEVILRCVPISNHLYFYWYRQILGQKVEFLVSFYNNEISEKSEIFDDQFSVERPDGSNFTLKIRSTKLEDSAMYFCASSEDRGAYGYTFGSGTRLTVV.

This chain joins TRBV5-1 and TRBJ1-2; 7 nucleotides match TRBD1. The germline V gene has CDR1 SGHRS and CDR2 YFSETQ. The CDR3 has 15 amino acids. Trimming at V came to 0 bases and at J to 4 bases, leaving 6 bases not matched to a gene. CDR3 sequence: CASSLDPGQPYGYTF. Written as DNA, the CDR3 is TGCGCCAGCAGCTTGGACCCGGGACAGCCCTATGGCTACACCTTC. The full variable domain, with the rest looked up from reference TRBV5-1 and TRBJ1-2, is KAGVTQTPRYLIKTRGQQVTLSCSPISGHRSVSWYQQTPGQGLQFLFEYFSETQRNKGNFPGRFSGRQFSNSRSEMNVSTLELGDSALYLCASSLDPGQPYGYTFGSGTRLTVV.

The V call is TRBV6-6, the J call TRBJ2-7; TRBD2 aligns across 7 bases. Germline CDR1 reads MNHNY; CDR2 reads SVGAGI (reference sequence). Trimming took 2 bases from V and 4 from J; bases not matched to a gene: 8. The CDR3 has 15 amino acids. In DNA form, the CDR3 reads TGTGCCAGCAGTTACGGGGGGGAGATGGTGTACGAGCAGTACTTC. Protein product: CASSYGGEMVYEQYF.

The chain uses TRBV10-2 and TRBJ2-7, with TRBD2 matching 7 bases. Germline values: CDR1 WSHSY, CDR2 SAAADI. The CDR3 contains 11 residues. Trimming removed 6 bases from V and 4 bases from J; junction bases left unmatched: 0. The CDR3 coding sequence is TGCGCCAGCAGGGGAGGGTACGAGCAGTACTTC. It encodes CASRGGYEQYF.

The chain is built from TRBV30 and TRBJ1-3; 8 bases map to TRBD1. CDR3 length: 19 residues. With V trimmed by 5 bases and J by 0 bases, 18 bases remained unmatched. CDR1 GTSNPN and CDR2 SVGIG come from the germline V gene (reference sequence). The CDR3 DNA is TGTGCCTGGGGTGCCCCCTCAGGGACAGGCGAGAGCTCTGGAAACACCATATATTTT. Protein product: CAWGAPSGTGESSGNTIYF. Using reference TRBV30 and TRBJ1-3 for the parts outside the CDR3, the full variable domain is SQTIHQWPATLVQPVGSPLSLECTVEGTSNPNLYWYRQAAGRGLQLLFYSVGIGQISSEVPQNLSASRPQDRQFILSSKKLLLSDSGFYLCAWGAPSGTGESSGNTIYFGEGSWLTVV.

The chain links TRBV5-1 to TRBJ2-3; TRBD1 is a possible D gene (5 bases). V dropped 0 bases and J dropped 1 base, with 9 bases sitting between them. CDR1 is SGHRS and CDR2 is YFSETQ in the germline V gene. The CDR3 has 15 residues. CDR3 region: CASSLEGLGTDTQYF. Here the CDR3 DNA reads TGCGCCAGCAGCTTGGAGGGGTTGGGCACAGATACGCAGTATTTT.

The chain employs TRBV7-8 and TRBJ1-1; TRBD1 matches at 8 bases. V was pared by 5 bases and J by 0 bases, with 5 bases of the junction left unmatched. The V gene's germline CDR1 is SGHVS and CDR2 FQNEAQ. This CDR3 has 15 residues. The CDR3 nucleotides read TGTGCCAGCAGCCCAGGACAGGGTATGAACACTGAAGCTTTCTTT. This translates into CASSPGQGMNTEAFF.

V is TRBV2 and J is TRBJ2-7; 14 nucleotides line up with TRBD2. In germline, CDR1 is SNHLY, CDR2 FYNNEI. The CDR3 length is 15 residues. Trimming removed 6 bases from V and 4 bases from J; junction bases left unmatched: 5. The CDR3 here is CASSGTSGSLYEQYF. The CDR3 DNA sequence: TGTGCCAGCAGCGGGACTAGCGGGAGTCTGTACGAGCAGTACTTC.

For the CDR3, the DNA is TGTGCCAGCAGTTACTCAGCGGCCCCCTCGCAGTATTTT. As protein: CASSYSAAPSQYF. The chain carries TRBV6-5 and TRBJ2-3; D is perhaps TRBD2 (5 bases). CDR3 length equals 13 residues. With 0 bases removed from V and 10 bases from J, the gap between germline ends came to 11 bases. CDR1 MNHEY and CDR2 SVGAGI come from the germline V gene.

The chain couples TRBV6-6 to TRBJ1-1, with D maybe TRBD1 (5 bases). Germline V gives CDR1 MNHNY, CDR2 SVGAGI (reference sequence). This CDR3 has 13 residues. Trimming took 2 bases from V and 6 from J, leaving 10 bases between them. In nucleotides, the CDR3 is TGTGCCAGCAGTTACCCGACAGACCCTGAAGCTTTCTTT. Protein product: CASSYPTDPEAFF.

The chain carries TRBV2 and TRBJ1-3, with a tentative D call TRBD1 (5 bases). From germline, CDR1 is SNHLY and CDR2 FYNNEI. V lost 7 bases to trimming and J lost 4 bases, with 17 bases between them. The CDR3 runs 15 residues. CDR3 amino acids: CASTGWRGDGNTIYF. The CDR3 DNA is TGTGCCAGCACCGGGTGGCGGGGCGACGGAAACACCATATATTTT.

This chain connects TRBV5-6 to TRBJ2-1, with D maybe TRBD2 (7 bases). The CDR3 spans 15 residues. V lost 0 bases to trimming and J lost 5 bases, with 12 bases between them. Germline loops: CDR1 SGHDT, CDR2 YYEEEE. The CDR3, as DNA: TGTGCCAGCAGCTTGGCGGGGGGCGCTCACAATGAGCAGTTCTTC. It yields the protein CASSLAGGAHNEQFF.

The rearrangement uses TRBV10-1 and TRBJ2-2; weak D call: TRBD1 (6 bases). Germline values: CDR1 WNHNN, CDR2 SYGVQD (reference sequence). Trimming pared 8 bases from V and 0 bases from J, leaving 7 bases between. This CDR3 spans 13 amino acids. The CDR3 protein is CASSGANTGELFF. The CDR3 DNA follows: TGCGCCAGCTCAGGGGCGAACACCGGGGAGCTGTTTTTT.

A few counts support this clone. This sequence joins TRBV19 and TRBJ1-5, with 8 bases matching TRBD1. CDR1 and CDR2 from the germline V gene are LNHDA and SQIVND (reference sequence). After removal of 4 bases from V and 1 base from J, the junction contained 9 bases not matched to a gene. CDR3 size: 17 residues. This CDR3 reads CASSTLSQGASNQPQHF. The CDR3 DNA sequence: TGTGCCAGTAGTACCCTATCGCAGGGGGCGAGCAATCAGCCCCAGCATTTT.

The V gene is TRBV30, the J gene TRBJ1-1; TRBD1 aligns across 8 bases. The CDR3 consists of 13 residues. The germline V gene encodes CDR1 GTSNPN and CDR2 SVGIG (reference sequence). The J segment lost 1 base and the V segment lost 5 bases, leaving 3 bases of the junction unmatched. The CDR3 sequence is CAWDRGGNTEAFF. The CDR3 nucleotides are TGTGCCTGGGACAGGGGAGGGAACACTGAAGCTTTCTTT. The entire variable domain, with the rest obtained from reference TRBV30 and TRBJ1-1, is as follows: SQTIHQWPATLVQPVGSPLSLECTVEGTSNPNLYWYRQAAGRGLQLLFYSVGIGQISSEVPQNLSASRPQDRQFILSSKKLLLSDSGFYLCAWDRGGNTEAFFGQGTRLTVV.